The 18 T cell receptor beta chains below come from one sample, sequenced in a study of CD8 T cells in ankylosing spondylitis. TCRdb reprocessed the 5' RACE reads with MiXCR, giving one entry per CDR3 protein. The table records under 450,000 distinct CDR3 sequences, 20% to 25% of them present only once. The sequencing input was blood, either unsorted or a sorted T cell fraction (not recorded which). The source is a male donor with ankylosing spondylitis or in good health (not recorded which).

This clonotype was detected a few times. This sequence joins TRBV9 and TRBJ2-7; D is possibly TRBD1 (6 bases). CDR1 is SGDLS, CDR2 YYNGEE, per germline. V lost 2 bases and J 6 bases, leaving 9 bases between the germline ends. This CDR3 has 12 amino acids. The CDR3 spells CASSVSGAEQYF. The CDR3 nucleotides read TGTGCCAGCAGCGTGTCAGGGGCCGAGCAGTACTTC.

There are a few counts of this clonotype. The chain employs TRBV10-3 and TRBJ2-3; the D is unclear. Germline V gene sequence: CDR1 ENHRY, CDR2 SYGVKD. This CDR3 is built from 13 residues. V lost 0 bases and J lost 8, with 9 bases in between. CDR3 DNA: TGTGCCATCAGTGAGTCACATACCCCTACGCAGTATTTT. It codes for CAISESHTPTQYF.

This chain connects TRBV27 to TRBJ1-1, with D possibly matching TRBD1 (5 bases). Germline V gives CDR1 MNHEY, CDR2 SMNVEV (reference sequence). V lost 2 bases to trimming and J lost 5 bases, with 12 bases between them. The CDR3 covers 14 residues. The CDR3 region has the DNA TGTGCCAGCAGTTTACAGGGTCTTATGACTGAAGCTTTCTTT. This gives the protein CASSLQGLMTEAFF.

The V call is TRBV12-3 or TRBV12-4, the J call TRBJ2-3; no firm D call. The V end was cut by 1 base, the J end by 6 bases, with 11 bases between. The CDR3 sequence is 14 residues long. CDR3 sequence: CASSLVPGGDTQYF. CDR3 bases: TGTGCCAGCAGTTTAGTTCCCGGCGGCGATACGCAGTATTTT.

This chain uses TRBV12-3 or TRBV12-4 with TRBJ2-1; 7 bases map to TRBD1. The CDR3 covers 15 residues. The V gene end was trimmed by 6 bases and the J gene end by 4 bases; junction bases not matched to a gene: 9. CDR3 sequence: CASRPRQGFYNEQFF. The DNA of the CDR3 is TGTGCCAGCAGACCGAGACAGGGTTTTTACAATGAGCAGTTCTTC.

The chain combines TRBV3-1 with TRBJ1-5; D uncertain. Germline V gives CDR1 LGHDT, CDR2 YNNKEL (reference sequence). The CDR3 loop spans 15 amino acids. Deletions cut 3 bases from V and 0 bases from J, with 9 bases between. The CDR3 sequence is CASSHRPGSNQPQHF. In DNA, the CDR3 is TGTGCCAGCAGCCACCGACCTGGTAGCAATCAGCCCCAGCATTTT.

The chain has TRBV20-1 and TRBJ1-2; no reliable D call. Trimming pared 3 bases from V and 1 base from J, leaving 0 bases between. This CDR3 region has 10 residues. Germline lookup yields CDR1 DFQATT and CDR2 SNEGSKA (reference sequence). The CDR3 sequence: CSASNYGYTF. As DNA, the CDR3 is TGCAGTGCTAGTAACTATGGCTACACCTTC.

This clonotype was picked up a small number of times. The rearrangement links TRBV12-3 or TRBV12-4 to TRBJ2-5; 8 positions agree with TRBD1. V shed 6 bases and J 3 bases; nucleotides not matched to a gene: 6. The CDR3 is 14 amino acids. The CDR3 loop is CASSLGQGKETQYF. The DNA for the CDR3 is TGTGCCAGCAGCCTAGGACAGGGAAAAGAGACCCAGTACTTC.

The chain links TRBV27 to TRBJ2-2; the match to TRBD2 covers 12 bases. Per germline, CDR1 MNHEY and CDR2 SMNVEV (reference sequence). This CDR3 contains 16 residues. V lost 5 bases, J lost 7 bases, and 8 bases stayed unmatched. The DNA of the CDR3 is TGTGCCAGCAGTGAACTAGCGGGGGGCCCCGACGGGGAGCTGTTTTTT. Amino acid sequence: CASSELAGGPDGELFF.

This clonotype showed up just a few times. The V call is TRBV4-1, the J call TRBJ1-2; no definite D call. The ends were cut back, 1 base at V and 0 bases at J, with 3 bases in the middle. The length of the CDR3 is 13 residues. Germline CDR1 MGHRA, CDR2 YSYEKL. The CDR3 nucleotides are TGCGCCAGCAGCCAAGCGGCTAACTATGGCTACACCTTC. Protein product: CASSQAANYGYTF.

This clonotype was counted many times. The chain joins TRBV5-1 to TRBJ2-7; tentatively, D is TRBD1 or TRBD2 (5 bases each). V was clipped by 3 bases and J by 1 base, with 11 bases between them. The germline CDR1 and CDR2 sequences are SGHRS and YFSETQ. CDR3 size: 14 residues. The CDR3 is CASSSRDGSYEQYF. The CDR3 region has the DNA TGCGCCAGCAGCTCCCGGGACGGTTCCTACGAGCAGTACTTC.

This clonotype was counted only a few times. The chain carries TRBV11-2 and TRBJ2-2, with D unresolved. Germline values: CDR1 SGHAT, CDR2 FQNNGV. V was cut by 4 bases and J by 0 bases, with 9 bases left in between. This CDR3 has 15 residues. CDR3 sequence (DNA): TGTGCCAGCAGCTCGGACGAAGCGAACACCGGGGAGCTGTTTTTT. It is translated as CASSSDEANTGELFF.

The rearrangement uses TRBV24-1 and TRBJ2-1; D gene ambiguous. CDR3 length: 13 amino acids. The germline V and J ends were trimmed by 0 bases and 7 bases, with 6 bases remaining between them. CDR1 is KGHDR, CDR2 SFDVKD, per germline. CDR3 bases: TGTGCCACCAGTGATTTGACCGTTAATGAGCAGTTCTTC. Protein product: CATSDLTVNEQFF.

The chain has TRBV4-1 and TRBJ2-5, with 9 bases lining up with TRBD2. The trim removed 0 bases at V and 4 bases at J, leaving 6 bases unmatched. Germline V lookup: CDR1 MGHRA, CDR2 YSYEKL. The length of the CDR3 is 16 residues. The CDR3 sequence: CASSQEGGGVGETQYF. The CDR3 bases are TGCGCCAGCAGCCAAGAGGGCGGGGGGGTCGGAGAGACCCAGTACTTC.

J is TRBJ2-5 and V is TRBV7-6, with D hard to call. The V gene's germline CDR1 is SGHVS and CDR2 FNYEAQ. V dropped 1 base and J dropped 5 bases, with 14 bases sitting between them. The CDR3 covers 15 residues. The DNA of the CDR3 is TGTGCCAGCAGCTTAGGAATAGGCGGTTTTGAGACCCAGTACTTC. Amino acids: CASSLGIGGFETQYF.

This clonotype turned up a few times. The V gene is TRBV12-3 or TRBV12-4, the J gene TRBJ2-7; 7 bases agree with TRBD1. The CDR3 sequence is 15 residues long. J gave up 2 bases and V 0 bases, and 4 bases lay outside the gene matches. The CDR3 loop reads CASSLAYRGTYEQYF. The CDR3 bases are TGTGCCAGCAGTTTAGCATACAGGGGAACCTACGAGCAGTACTTC.

This clonotype has just a few counts. The rearrangement joins TRBV3-1 to TRBJ2-1; D unclear. This CDR3 region has 13 residues. The V gene lost 0 bases and the J gene lost 10 bases, with 10 bases spanning the gap. CDR1 LGHDT and CDR2 YNNKEL come from the germline V gene (reference sequence). The CDR3, as DNA: TGTGCCAGCAGCCAAGACATCCAGGACGAGCAGTTCTTC. This translates into CASSQDIQDEQFF.

V is TRBV15 and J is TRBJ2-5; D tentatively reads TRBD1 or TRBD2 (5 bases each). The germline gives CDR1 LNHNV, CDR2 YYDKDF (reference sequence). The CDR3 consists of 13 residues. Trimming shortened V by 3 bases and J by 2 bases, and 7 bases separated the two germline ends. This CDR3 reads CATSRRGQETQYF. CDR3 coding DNA: TGTGCCACCAGCAGGAGGGGACAAGAGACCCAGTACTTC.